Sequencing of this TCR beta chain was carried out in a study of cytomegalovirus exposure and HLA in healthy donors (dated by TCRdb to the late 2010s). At the level of the whole study: In an earlier analysis of approximately 640 of the donors, 276 Gb of sequence data and roughly 100 million unique TCR beta sequences from approximately 180 million T cells were reported. All discovery cohort repertoires had been generated on a single sequencing platform. In a later analysis, previously published TCR beta repertoires from 666 donors were re-analyzed and high-resolution HLA genotyping was added so that TCR occurrence patterns could be studied. A separate validation cohort of over a hundred different subjects was used in addition to the approximately 610-subject first cohort. Roughly 300 gigabases of sequencing data and 70 million to 95 million unique TCR sequences made up an early release that covered under 750 HLA-typed donors. Typing coverage varied by locus: roughly 629-630 donors for A, B, C, DRB1 and DQB1; roughly 520 for DQA1; 600 to 610 for DPA1; roughly 470 for DPB1. High-throughput TCR immunosequencing, statistical association of individual TCRs with disease status, and machine learning were combined to predict cytomegalovirus infection status. Roughly 5 DR-DQ haplotypes were treated as single units for association and clustering because of strong linkage in the cohort. The study was designed to test whether signatures of past pathogen exposure could be identified by cataloging public T cell receptors. On average, 235,054 unique TCR beta nucleotide sequences were sequenced per donor among several hundred genotyped donors of the cohort, with 15% to 20% of those sequences being non-productive. Alongside the repertoire data, information on donor age, sex, ethnicity and CMV serostatus was compiled. In the later analysis, no new phenotypic data were used to find candidate immune exposures; instead, reliance was placed on TCR beta sequences and their occurrence across donors. Using immunosequencing, the study profiled T cell repertoires from 666 subjects and related those repertoires to cytomegalovirus serostatus. In a later genetic analysis, genome-wide SNP genotypes for 398 of the 666 donors were used, and that subset was treated as a discovery cohort. To decide whether each TCR beta V gene segment behaved as functional or pseudogenic, an earlier analysis of approximately 620 of the donors relied on high-throughput TCR beta sequencing. Among the roughly 370 genotyped donors, under 90% belonged to the genetic ancestry cluster associated with self-reported Caucasian donors. Class I and class II HLA loci were covered by the typing at four-digit resolution. The study at large found these results: Some IMGT-functional V segments, including TRBV6-2 and TRBV6-3, could not be told apart with the 87-base-pair reads, so those segments were excluded. According to a later genetic analysis, donors in an Asian-associated ancestry cluster had fewer N-insertions in productive TCRs than the roughly 660-donor mean. The authors suggested that the approach could potentially be generalized to other disease states and immunological phenotypes. An earlier analysis of several hundred of the donors showed that most TCR beta V segments appeared in productive rearrangements either about 87% or about 30% of the time, which broadly matched IMGT annotations. A further reported finding was that TCR beta sequences accurately predicted the HLA-A and HLA-B alleles for most subjects in the first cohort. Immune exposure information for the cohort was limited to CMV serostatus. A later analysis found that TCR association rates varied across HLA loci, with DRB1 alleles showing the most associated TCRs and HLA-C alleles the fewest. The study gave a list of 150 to 200 TCR beta chains associated with cytomegalovirus. Several of the top co-occurrence clusters appeared to be linked to parvovirus B19, influenza, CMV and Epstein-Barr virus, according to a later analysis. In vitro tests confirmed that three of the cytomegalovirus-associated TCR beta chains recognize cytomegalovirus antigens. Sequencing depth was assumed to be roughly uniform across donors in the presence/absence analyses, though that assumption may not hold. Correlated functional status among segregating V segments might be attributable to linkage disequilibrium, but an unknown experimental factor could not be ruled out. V-gene and J-gene trimming of TCR beta chains was associated with a missense DCLRE1C variant in a later genetic analysis, and the association was replicated in an independent cohort. This cohort had only TCR beta chains sequenced, and the lack of alpha or paired-chain data limited which features could be detected. A later analysis found that HLA-associated TCR beta chains were more clonally expanded and had lower generation probabilities than equally common non-associated chains. Because counts were too low, about 18 rarely observed V segments, including chromosome 9 orphons, were excluded from the earlier analysis of several hundred of the donors. A cluster of highly shared sequence variants was judged likely to represent a technical artifact of the sequencing pipeline. According to a later analysis, most CMV-associated TCR beta chains appeared to be HLA-restricted, and the HLA associations seemed to be driven largely by CMV exposure. When HLA alleles, especially DR and DQ, strongly co-occurred, TCR associations were difficult to assign to individual alleles. Because HLA typing was missing for some donors at each locus, association tests included only the typed subset. At a false discovery rate of 0.05, a later analysis linked under 20,000 TCR beta sequences to specific HLA alleles. The classifier was reported to diagnose cytomegalovirus status with high specificity and sensitivity in both the original and validation cohorts. Across donors, most TCR sequences were observed very rarely, whereas some public TCRs were present in many individuals.

The library came from the immunoSEQ multiplex PCR assay. For the multiplex PCR, a mixture combining 60 forward primers for TCR Vbeta segments and 13 reverse primers for TCR Jbeta segments was used. The CDR3 region of rearranged TCR beta genes was amplified from genomic DNA by a multiplex PCR assay. The amplified TCR beta libraries were sequenced on the Illumina HiSeq System as 87-base-pair reads. Turning to the authors' computational methods: A later analysis tallied 75 million to 85 million unique TCR beta chains across the approximately 670 repertoires, and around 9.9 million of those chains were shared by two or more donors. Raw reads were error-corrected and collapsed into unique sequences by a nearest-neighbor algorithm in which closely related sequences were merged to remove PCR and sequencing errors. To assign V, D and J gene segments, CDR3 sequences were aligned to IMGT reference sequences. Each retained sequence needed at least a six-nucleotide match to both a V gene segment and a J gene segment. Rearrangements were called productive when the CDR3 lacked stop codons and stayed in frame with V and J; all others were non-productive. CDR3 was defined by IMGT convention, running from the second conserved V-encoded cysteine to the conserved J-encoded phenylalanine. In an earlier analysis of approximately 590 of the donors, sequences lacking an unambiguous match to a single V gene segment were excluded. In an earlier analysis of a few hundred of the donors, V segments were called functional above 56.7% productive rearrangements and were called segregating when the between-donor standard deviation exceeded 5%. A statistical classification framework was developed to diagnose cytomegalovirus status using the catalog of TCR beta chain sequences. In a later analysis, V and J genes were assigned by comparing TCR nucleotide sequences against IMGT/GENE-DB human TR gene sequences. In a later analysis, CDR3 sequences and most-parsimonious VDJ recombination scenarios were assigned using the TCRdist pipeline. In a later analysis, each TCR beta chain was defined by its CDR3 amino acid sequence together with its V-gene family, and reads without a unique V-gene family were excluded. As a way to deal with suspected cross-contamination and a sequencing artifact, a later analysis dropped approximately 570 nucleotide sequences that were highly shared and had low generation probability. In a later analysis, a clonal expansion index was calculated for each public chain from normalized within-repertoire ranks of inferred template counts. A later analysis computed generation probabilities with a VDJ recombination model fitted to out-of-frame rearrangements, and checked the results against IGoR. A later analysis scored TCR-TCR, TCR-HLA and TCR-CMV co-occurrence with hypergeometric tests, applying a repertoire-size bias correction to TCR pairs. A later analysis estimated false discovery rates by permuting HLA or CMV assignments 20 times. In a later analysis, co-occurring TCRs were grouped using DBSCAN, and TCRdist sequence similarity was added for clustering within HLA-allele-positive subsets. Repertoires with fewer than 30,000 or more than 120,000 public chains, plus five repertoires with anomalous nucleotide sharing, were excluded from co-occurrence clustering. TCRdb limited this immuneACCESS table to in-frame rearrangements with V and J called. A share of clones is missing; checked studies link under half to unresolved V genes, and the rest is unexplained. Clone size and V and J calls were adopted from that table, with D and trimming inferred from the DNA. Counted in this sample were roughly 100,000 clones; approximately 71% of them appeared once. Roughly a sixth of the sample lies in the top ten.

From the cysteine through the phenylalanine, the CDR3 covers 14 amino acids. Only the CDR3 DNA is retained, 42 bases long and in frame from the first base. CDR1 and CDR2 are drawn from the germline V gene: SGHDT, YYEEEE. The V end gives up 4 bases and the J end 2 bases, leaving 3 bases in the junction not matched to a gene. In total, roughly 670 healthy bone marrow donors made up the cohort. Cohort members were all nominally healthy when sampled, although unrecorded immune exposures were likely present. The donor tested CMV seropositive and was one of the 289 seropositive cohort members. A peripheral blood sample was collected from each donor, and TCR beta sequencing was performed on peripheral blood mononuclear cells. Genomic DNA was extracted from the blood cell samples with the Qiagen DNeasy Blood Extraction Kit. This clone turned up a few times. Its antigen is still unknown. No much larger clone exists at a distance of one base, and base qualities are not known.

The sequencing sample was made of PBMCs. This sequence was found in a woman younger than 30 in good health and CMV-seropositive. The chain employs TRBV5-6 and TRBJ2-7; TRBD1 fits 10 bases in the junction. The sequenced DNA is TGTGCCAGCAGCCGGACAGGGGGTCCCTACGAGCAGTACTTC. The encoded protein is CASSRTGGPYEQYF.